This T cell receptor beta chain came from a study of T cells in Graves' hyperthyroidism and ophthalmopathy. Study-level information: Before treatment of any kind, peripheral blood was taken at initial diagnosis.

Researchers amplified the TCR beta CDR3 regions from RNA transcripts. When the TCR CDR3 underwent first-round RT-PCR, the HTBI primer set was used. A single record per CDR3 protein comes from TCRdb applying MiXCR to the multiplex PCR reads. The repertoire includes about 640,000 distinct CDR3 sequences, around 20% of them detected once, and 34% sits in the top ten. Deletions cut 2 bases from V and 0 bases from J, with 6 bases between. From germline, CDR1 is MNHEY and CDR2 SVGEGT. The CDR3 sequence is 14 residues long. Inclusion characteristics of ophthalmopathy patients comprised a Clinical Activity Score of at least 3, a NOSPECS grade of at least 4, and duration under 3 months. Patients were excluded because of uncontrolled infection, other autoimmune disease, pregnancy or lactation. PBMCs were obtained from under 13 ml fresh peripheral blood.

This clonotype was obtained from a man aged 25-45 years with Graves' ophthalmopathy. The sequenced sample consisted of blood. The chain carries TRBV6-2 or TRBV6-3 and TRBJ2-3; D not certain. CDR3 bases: TGTGCCAGCAGTTACCCCTCTAGCACAGATACGCAGTATTTT. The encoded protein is CASSYPSSTDTQYF.